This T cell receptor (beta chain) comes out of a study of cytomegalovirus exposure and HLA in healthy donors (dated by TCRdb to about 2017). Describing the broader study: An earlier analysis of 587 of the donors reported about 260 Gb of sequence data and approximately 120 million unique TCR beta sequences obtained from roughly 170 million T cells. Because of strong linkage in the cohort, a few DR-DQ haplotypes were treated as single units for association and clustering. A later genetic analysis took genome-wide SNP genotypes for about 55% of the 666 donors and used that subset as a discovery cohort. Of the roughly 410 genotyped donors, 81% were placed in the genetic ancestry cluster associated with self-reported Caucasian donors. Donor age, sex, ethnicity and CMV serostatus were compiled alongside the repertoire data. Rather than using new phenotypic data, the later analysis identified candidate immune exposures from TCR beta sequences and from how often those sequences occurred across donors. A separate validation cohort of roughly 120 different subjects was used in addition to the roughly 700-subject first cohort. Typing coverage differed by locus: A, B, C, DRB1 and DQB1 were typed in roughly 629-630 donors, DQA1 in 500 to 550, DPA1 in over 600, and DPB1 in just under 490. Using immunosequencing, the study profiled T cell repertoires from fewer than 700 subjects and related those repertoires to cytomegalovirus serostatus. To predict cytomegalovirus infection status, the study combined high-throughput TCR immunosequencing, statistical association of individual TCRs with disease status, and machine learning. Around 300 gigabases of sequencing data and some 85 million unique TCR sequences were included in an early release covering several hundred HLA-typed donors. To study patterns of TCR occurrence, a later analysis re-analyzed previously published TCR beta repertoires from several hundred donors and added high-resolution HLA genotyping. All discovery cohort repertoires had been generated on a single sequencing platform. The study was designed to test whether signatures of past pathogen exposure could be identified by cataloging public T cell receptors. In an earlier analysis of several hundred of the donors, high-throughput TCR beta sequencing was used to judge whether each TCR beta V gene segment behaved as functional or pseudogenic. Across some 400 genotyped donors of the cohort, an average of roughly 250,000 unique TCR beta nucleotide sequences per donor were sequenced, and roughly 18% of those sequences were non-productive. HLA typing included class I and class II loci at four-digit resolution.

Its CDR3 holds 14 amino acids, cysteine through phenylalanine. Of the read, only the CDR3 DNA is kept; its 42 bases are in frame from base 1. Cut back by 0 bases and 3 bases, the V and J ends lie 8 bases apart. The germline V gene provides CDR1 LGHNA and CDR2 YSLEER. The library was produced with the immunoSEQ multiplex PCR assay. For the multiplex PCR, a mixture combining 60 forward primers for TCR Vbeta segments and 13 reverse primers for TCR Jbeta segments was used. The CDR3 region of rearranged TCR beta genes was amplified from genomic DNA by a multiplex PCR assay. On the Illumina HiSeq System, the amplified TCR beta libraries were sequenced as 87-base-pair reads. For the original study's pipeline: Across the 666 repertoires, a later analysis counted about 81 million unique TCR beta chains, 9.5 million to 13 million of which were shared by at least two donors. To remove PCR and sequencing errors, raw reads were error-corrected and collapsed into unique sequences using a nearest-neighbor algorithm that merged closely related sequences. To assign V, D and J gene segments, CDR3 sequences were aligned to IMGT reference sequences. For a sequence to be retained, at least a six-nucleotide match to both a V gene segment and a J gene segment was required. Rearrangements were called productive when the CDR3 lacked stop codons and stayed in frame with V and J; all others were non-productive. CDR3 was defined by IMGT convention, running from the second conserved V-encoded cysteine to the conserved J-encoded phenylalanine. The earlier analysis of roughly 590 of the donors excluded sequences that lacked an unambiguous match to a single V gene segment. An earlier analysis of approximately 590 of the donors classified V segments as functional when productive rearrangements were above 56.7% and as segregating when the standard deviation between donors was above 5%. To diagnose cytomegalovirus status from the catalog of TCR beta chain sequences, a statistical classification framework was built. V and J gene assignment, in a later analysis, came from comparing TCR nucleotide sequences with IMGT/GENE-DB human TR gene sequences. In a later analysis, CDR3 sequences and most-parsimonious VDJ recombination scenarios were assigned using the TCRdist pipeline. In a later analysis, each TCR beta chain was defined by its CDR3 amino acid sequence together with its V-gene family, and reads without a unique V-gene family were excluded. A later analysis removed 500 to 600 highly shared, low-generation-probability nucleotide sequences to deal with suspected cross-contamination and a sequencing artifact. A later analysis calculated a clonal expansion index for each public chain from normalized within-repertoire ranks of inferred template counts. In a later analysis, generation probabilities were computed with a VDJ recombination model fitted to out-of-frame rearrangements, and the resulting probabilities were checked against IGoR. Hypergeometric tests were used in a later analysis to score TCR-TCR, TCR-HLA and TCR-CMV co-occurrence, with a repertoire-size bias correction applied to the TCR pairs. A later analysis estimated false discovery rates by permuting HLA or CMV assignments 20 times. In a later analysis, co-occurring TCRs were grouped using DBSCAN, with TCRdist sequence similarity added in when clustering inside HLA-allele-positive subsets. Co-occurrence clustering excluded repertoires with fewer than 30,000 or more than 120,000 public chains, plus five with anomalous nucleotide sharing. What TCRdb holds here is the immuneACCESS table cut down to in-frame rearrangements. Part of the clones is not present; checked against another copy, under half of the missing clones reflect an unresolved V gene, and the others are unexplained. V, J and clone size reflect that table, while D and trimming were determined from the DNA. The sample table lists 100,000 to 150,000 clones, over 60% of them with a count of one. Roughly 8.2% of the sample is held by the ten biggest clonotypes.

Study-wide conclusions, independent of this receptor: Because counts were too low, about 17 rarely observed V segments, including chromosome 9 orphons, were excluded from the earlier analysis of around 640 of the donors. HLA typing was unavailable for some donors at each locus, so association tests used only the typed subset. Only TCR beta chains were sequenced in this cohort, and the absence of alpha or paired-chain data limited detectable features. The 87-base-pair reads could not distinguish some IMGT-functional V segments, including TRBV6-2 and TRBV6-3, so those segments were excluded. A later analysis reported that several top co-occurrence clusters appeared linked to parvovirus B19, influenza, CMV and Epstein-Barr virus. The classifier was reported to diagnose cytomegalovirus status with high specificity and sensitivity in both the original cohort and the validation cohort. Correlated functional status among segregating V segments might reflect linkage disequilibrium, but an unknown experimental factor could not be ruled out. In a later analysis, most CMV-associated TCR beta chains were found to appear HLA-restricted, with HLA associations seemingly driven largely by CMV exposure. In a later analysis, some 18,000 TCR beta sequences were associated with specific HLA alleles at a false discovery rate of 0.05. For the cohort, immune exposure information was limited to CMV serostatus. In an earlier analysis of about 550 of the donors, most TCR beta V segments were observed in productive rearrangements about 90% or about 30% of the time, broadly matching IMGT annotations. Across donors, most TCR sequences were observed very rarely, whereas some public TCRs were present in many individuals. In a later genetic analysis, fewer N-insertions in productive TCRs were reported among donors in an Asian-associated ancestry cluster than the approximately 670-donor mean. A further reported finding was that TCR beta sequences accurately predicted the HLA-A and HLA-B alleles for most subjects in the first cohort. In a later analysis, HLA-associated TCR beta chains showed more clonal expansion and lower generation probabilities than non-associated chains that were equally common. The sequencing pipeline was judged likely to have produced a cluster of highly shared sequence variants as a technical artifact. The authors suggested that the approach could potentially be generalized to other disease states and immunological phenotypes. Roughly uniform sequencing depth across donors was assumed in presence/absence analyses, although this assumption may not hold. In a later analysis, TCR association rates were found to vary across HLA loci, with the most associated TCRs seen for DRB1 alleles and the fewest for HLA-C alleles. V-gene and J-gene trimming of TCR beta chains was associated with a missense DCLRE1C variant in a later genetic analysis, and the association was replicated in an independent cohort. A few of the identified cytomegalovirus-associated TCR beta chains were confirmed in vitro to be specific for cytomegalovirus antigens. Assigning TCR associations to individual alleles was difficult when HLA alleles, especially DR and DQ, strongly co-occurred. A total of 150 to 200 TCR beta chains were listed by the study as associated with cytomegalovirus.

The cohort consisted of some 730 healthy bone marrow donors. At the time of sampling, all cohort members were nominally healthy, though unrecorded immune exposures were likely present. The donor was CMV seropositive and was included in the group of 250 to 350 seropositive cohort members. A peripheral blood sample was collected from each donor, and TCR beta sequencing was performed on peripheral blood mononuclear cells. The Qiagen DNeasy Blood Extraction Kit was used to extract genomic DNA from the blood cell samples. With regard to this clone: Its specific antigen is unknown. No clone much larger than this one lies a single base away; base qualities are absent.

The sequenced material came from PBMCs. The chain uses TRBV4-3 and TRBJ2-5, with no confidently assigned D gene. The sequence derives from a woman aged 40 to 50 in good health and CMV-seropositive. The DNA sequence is TGCGCCAGCAGCCAAGATTTCAAAAAAGAGACCCAGTACTTC. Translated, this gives CASSQDFKKETQYF.